This TCR beta chain was found in a study of cytomegalovirus exposure and HLA in healthy donors. The study, taken as a whole, reports: Reports showed the classifier diagnosing cytomegalovirus status with high specificity and sensitivity.

The PCR had 60 Vbeta and 13 Jbeta primers. Sequencing was performed with immunoSEQ multiplex PCR; in TCRdb, only in-frame clones are kept and a portion is missing. The sample lists roughly 48,000 clones; around 70% were seen once. In the case of this clone: The antigen remains unidentified.

V lost 4 bases, J lost 2 bases, and 0 bases stayed unmatched. Germline CDR1 SGHTA, CDR2 FQGNSA. There are 14 residues in the CDR3. The sequenced material came from PBMCs. The chain couples TRBV7-2 to TRBJ1-5; 9 nucleotides agree with TRBD1. This clonotype originated in a woman in her 30s in good health and CMV-seronegative. The DNA of the CDR3 is TGTGCCAGCAGCTGGACAGGGGGCAATCAGCCCCAGCATTTT. It encodes CASSWTGGNQPQHF.